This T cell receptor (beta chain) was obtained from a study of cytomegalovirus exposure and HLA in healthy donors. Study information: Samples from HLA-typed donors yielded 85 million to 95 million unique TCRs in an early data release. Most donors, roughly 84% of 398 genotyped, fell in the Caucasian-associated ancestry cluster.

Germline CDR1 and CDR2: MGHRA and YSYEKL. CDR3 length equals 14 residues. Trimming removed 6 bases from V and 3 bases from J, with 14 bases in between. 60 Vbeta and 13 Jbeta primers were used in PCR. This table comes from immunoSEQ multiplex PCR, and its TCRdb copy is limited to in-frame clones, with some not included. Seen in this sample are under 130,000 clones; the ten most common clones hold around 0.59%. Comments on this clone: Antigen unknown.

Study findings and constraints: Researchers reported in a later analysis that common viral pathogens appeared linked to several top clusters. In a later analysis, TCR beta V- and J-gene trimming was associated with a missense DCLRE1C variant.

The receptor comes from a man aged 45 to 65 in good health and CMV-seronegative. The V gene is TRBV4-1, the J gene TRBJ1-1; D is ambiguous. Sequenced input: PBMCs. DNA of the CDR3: TGCGCCAGCAGATTAGGAAGTCAGGACACTGAAGCTTTCTTT. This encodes CASRLGSQDTEAFF.